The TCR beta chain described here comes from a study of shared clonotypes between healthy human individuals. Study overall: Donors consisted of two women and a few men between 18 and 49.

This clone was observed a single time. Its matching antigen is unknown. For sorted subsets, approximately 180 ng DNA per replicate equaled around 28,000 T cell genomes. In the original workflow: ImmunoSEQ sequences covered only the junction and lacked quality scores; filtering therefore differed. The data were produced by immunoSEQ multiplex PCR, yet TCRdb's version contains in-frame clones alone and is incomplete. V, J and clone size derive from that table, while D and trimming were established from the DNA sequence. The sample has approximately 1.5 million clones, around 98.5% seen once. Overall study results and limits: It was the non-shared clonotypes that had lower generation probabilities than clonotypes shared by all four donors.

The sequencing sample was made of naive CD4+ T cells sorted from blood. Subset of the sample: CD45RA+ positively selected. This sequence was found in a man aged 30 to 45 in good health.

The CDR3 loop is CASSSRVTGNYGYTF. CDR3 in DNA: TGTGCCAGCAGCTCCCGGGTGACAGGGAACTATGGCTACACCTTC. The chain recombines TRBV7-2 with TRBJ1-2, with 7 bases lining up with TRBD1. The CDR3 extends over 15 amino acids. The junction had 7 bases not matched to a gene; V was cut back by 4 bases and J by 2 bases. The germline V gene has CDR1 SGHTA and CDR2 FQGNSA.